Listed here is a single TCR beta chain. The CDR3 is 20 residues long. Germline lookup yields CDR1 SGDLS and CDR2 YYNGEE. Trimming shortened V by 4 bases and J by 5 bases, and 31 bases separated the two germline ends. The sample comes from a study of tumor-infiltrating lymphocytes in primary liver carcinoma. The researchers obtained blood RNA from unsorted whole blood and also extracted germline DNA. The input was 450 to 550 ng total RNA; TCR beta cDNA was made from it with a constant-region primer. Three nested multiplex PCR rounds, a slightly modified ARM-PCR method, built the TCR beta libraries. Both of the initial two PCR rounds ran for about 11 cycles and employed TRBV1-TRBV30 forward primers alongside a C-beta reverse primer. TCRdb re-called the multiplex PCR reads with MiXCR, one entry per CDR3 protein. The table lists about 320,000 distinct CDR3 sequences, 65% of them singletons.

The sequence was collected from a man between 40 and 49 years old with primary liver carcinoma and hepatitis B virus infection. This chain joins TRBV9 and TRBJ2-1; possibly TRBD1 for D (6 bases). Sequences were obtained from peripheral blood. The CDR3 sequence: CASSPKLESAQGSFNNEQFF. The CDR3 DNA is TGTGCCAGCAGCCCCAAGTTGGAAAGCGCACAGGGATCTTTTAACAATGAGCAGTTCTTC.